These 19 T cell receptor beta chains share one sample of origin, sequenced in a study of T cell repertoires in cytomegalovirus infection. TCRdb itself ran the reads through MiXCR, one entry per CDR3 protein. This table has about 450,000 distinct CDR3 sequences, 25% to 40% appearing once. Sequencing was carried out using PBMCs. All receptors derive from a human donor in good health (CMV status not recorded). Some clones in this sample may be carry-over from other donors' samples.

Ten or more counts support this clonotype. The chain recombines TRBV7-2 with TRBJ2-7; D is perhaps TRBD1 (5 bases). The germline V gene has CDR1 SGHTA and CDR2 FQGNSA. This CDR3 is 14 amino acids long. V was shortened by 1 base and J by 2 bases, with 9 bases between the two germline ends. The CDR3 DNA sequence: TGTGCCAGCAGCTTAGGGGGCAAGCCCTACGAGCAGTACTTC. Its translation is CASSLGGKPYEQYF.

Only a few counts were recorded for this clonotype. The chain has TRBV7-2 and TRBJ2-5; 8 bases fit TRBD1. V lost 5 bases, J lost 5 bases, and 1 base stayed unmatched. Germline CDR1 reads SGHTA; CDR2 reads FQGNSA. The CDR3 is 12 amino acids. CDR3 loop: CASSRDRETQYF. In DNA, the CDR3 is TGTGCCAGCAGCCGGGACAGGGAGACCCAGTACTTC.

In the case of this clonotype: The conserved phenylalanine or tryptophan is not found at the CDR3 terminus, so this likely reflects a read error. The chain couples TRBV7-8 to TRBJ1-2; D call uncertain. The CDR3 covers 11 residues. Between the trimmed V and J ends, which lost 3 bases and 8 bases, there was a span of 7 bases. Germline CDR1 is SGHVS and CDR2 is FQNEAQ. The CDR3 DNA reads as TGTGCCAGCAGCTTCGGTGACGGCTACACCTGC. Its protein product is CASSFGDGYTC.

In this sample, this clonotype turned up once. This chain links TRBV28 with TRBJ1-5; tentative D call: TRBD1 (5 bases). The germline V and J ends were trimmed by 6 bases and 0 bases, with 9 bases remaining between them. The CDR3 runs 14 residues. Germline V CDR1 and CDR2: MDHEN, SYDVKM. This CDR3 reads CASRVGGSNQPQHF. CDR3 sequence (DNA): TGTGCCAGCAGAGTCGGGGGTAGCAATCAGCCCCAGCATTTT. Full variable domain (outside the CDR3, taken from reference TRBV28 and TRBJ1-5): DVKVTQSSRYLVKRTGEKVFLECVQDMDHENMFWYRQDPGLGLRLIYFSYDVKMKEKGDIPEGYSVSREKKERFSLILESASTNQTSMYLCASRVGGSNQPQHFGDGTRLSIL.

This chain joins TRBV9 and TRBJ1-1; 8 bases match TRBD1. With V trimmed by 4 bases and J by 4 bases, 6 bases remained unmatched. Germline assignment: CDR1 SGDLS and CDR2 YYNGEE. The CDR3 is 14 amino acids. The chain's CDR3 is CASSRRTGGTEAFF. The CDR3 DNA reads TGTGCCAGCAGCCGCCGTACAGGGGGCACTGAAGCTTTCTTT. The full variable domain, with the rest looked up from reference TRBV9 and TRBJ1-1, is DSGVTQTPKHLITATGQRVTLRCSPRSGDLSVYWYQQSLDQGLQFLIQYYNGEERAKGNILERFSAQQFPDLHSELNLSSLELGDSALYFCASSRRTGGTEAFFGQGTRLTVV.

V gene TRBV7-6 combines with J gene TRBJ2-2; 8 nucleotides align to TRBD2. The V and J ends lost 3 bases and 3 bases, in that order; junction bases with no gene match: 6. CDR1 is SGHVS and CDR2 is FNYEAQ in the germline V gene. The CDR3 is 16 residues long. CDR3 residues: CASSFSSGGDTGELFF. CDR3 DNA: TGTGCCAGCAGCTTTTCCAGCGGGGGTGACACCGGGGAGCTGTTTTTT.

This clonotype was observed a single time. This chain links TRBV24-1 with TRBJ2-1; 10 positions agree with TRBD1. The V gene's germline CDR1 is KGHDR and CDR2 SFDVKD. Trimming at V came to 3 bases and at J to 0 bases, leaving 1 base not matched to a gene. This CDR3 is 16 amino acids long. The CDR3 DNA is TGTGCCACCAGTGATCGGACAGGGGGCTCCTACAATGAGCAGTTCTTC. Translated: CATSDRTGGSYNEQFF.

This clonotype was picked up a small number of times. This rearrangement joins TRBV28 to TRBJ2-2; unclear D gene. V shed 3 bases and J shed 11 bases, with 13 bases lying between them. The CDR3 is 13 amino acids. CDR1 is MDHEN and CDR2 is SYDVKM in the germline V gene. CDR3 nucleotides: TGTGCCAGCAGTTTTATTGTCGCGCACGAGCTGTTTTTT. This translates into CASSFIVAHELFF.

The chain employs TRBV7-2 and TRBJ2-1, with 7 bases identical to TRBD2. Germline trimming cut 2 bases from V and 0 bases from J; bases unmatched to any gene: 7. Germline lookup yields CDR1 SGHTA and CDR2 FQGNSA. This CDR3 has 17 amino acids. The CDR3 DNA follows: TGTGCCAGCAGCTTACTCGGGCGGGGGAGCTCCTACAATGAGCAGTTCTTC. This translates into CASSLLGRGSSYNEQFF. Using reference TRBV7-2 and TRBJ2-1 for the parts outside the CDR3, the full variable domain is GAGVSQSPSNKVTEKGKDVELRCDPISGHTALYWYRQSLGQGLEFLIYFQGNSAPDKSGLPSDRFSAERTGGSVSTLTIQRTQQEDSAVYLCASSLLGRGSSYNEQFFGPGTRLTVL.

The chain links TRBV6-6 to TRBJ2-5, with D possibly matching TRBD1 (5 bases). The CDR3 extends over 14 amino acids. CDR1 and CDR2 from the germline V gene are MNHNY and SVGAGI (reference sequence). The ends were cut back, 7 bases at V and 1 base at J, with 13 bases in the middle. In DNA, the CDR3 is TGTGCCAGCACCGCCCCGGACATCCAAGAGACCCAGTACTTC. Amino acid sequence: CASTAPDIQETQYF.

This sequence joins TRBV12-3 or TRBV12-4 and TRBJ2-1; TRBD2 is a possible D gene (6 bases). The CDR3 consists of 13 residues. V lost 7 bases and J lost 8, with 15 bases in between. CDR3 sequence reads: CASMEGTVDEQFF. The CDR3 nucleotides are TGTGCCAGCATGGAGGGCACTGTCGATGAGCAGTTCTTC.

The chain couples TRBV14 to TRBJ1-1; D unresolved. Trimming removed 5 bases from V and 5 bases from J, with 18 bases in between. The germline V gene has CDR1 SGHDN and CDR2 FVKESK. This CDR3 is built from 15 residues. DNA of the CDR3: TGTGCCAGCAGCTCAGACGGGGAGGCGAGAACTGAAGCTTTCTTT. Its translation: CASSSDGEARTEAFF.

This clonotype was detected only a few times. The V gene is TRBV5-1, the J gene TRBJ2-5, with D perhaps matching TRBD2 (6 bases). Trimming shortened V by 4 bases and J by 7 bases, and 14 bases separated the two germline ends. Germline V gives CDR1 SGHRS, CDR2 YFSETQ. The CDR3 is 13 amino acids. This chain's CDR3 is CASSVGGPGTQYF. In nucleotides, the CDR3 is TGCGCCAGCAGCGTCGGGGGTCCCGGGACCCAGTACTTC.

The CDR3, as DNA: TGTGCCAGCAGCTTATCGGCAGGAGACTCTGGGGCCAACGTCCTGACTTTC. It codes for CASSLSAGDSGANVLTF. This chain uses TRBV7-6 with TRBJ2-6, with D uncertain. This CDR3 spans 17 amino acids. CDR1 SGHVS and CDR2 FNYEAQ come from the germline V gene. The V end was cut by 2 bases, the J end by 0 bases, with 11 bases between.

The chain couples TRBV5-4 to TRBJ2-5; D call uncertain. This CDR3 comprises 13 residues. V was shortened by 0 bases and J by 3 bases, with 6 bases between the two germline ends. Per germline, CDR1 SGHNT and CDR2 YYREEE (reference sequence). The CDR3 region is CASSLEGEETQYF. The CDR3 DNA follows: TGTGCCAGCAGCTTGGAGGGTGAAGAGACCCAGTACTTC.

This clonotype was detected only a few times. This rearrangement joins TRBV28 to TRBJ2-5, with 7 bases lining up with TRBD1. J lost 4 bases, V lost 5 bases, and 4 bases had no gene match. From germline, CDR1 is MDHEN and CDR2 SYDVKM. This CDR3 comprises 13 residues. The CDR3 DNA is TGTGCCAGCAGTCTACAGGGGCGAGAGACCCAGTACTTC. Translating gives CASSLQGRETQYF.

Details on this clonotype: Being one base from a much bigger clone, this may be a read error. The CDR3 here is CASSLDAKGGLNTEAFF. The CDR3 DNA reads as TGTGCCAGCAGCTTAGACGCCAAAGGGGGCCTCAACACTGAAGCTTTCTTT. The chain has TRBV7-2 and TRBJ1-1; 7 nucleotides agree with TRBD1. The V gene end was trimmed by 1 base and the J gene end by 2 bases; junction bases not matched to a gene: 10. The CDR3 is made up of 17 amino acids. Germline lookup yields CDR1 SGHTA and CDR2 FQGNSA.

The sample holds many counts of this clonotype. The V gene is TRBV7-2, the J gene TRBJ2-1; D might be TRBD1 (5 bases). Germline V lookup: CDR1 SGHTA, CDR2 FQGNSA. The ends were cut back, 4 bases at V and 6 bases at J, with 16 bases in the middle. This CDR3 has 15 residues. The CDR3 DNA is TGTGCCAGCAGCTCGGACATCTTACACTTCAATGAGCAGTTCTTC. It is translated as CASSSDILHFNEQFF.

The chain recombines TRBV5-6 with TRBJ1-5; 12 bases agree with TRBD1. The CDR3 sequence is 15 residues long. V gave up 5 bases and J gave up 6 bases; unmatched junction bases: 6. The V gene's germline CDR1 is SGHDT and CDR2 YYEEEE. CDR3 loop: CASRNRDRGLQPQHF. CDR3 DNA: TGTGCCAGCAGGAACCGGGACAGGGGGCTTCAGCCCCAGCATTTT.